A selection of T cell receptor beta chains follows, all from one sample in a study of blood T cell repertoires in COVID-19. TCRdb's table, derived via immunoSEQ multiplex PCR, lists solely in-frame clones and lacks some. The table includes 150,000 to 200,000 clones, about 82% detected once. Sequencing input: peripheral blood. The receptor source for this set is a woman in her 30s with acute or convalescent COVID-19. Both conserved end residues are part of each CDR3. A D gene is named only where the DNA matches it firmly. Only some rows state a clone size, as once, few, many or a class for expanded clones.

j_gene: TRBJ2-2; v_gene: TRBV27; abundance: .; d_gene: TRBD1; CDR3nt: TGTGCCAGCAGTTCCGTCACAGGGGTAGGCGGGGAGCTGTTTTTT; CDR3aa: CASSSVTGVGGELFF
j_gene: TRBJ1-2; v_gene: TRBV3-1/TRBV3-2; abundance: .; d_gene: .; CDR3nt: TGTGCCAGCAGCCGTCCCGGTAAGGGGGATGGCTACACCTTC; CDR3aa: CASSRPGKGDGYTF
j_gene: TRBJ1-5; v_gene: TRBV3-1/TRBV3-2; abundance: .; d_gene: TRBD1; CDR3nt: TGTGCCAGCAGCCAAGGGGACAGGGTTGGCAATCAGCCCCAGCATTTT; CDR3aa: CASSQGDRVGNQPQHF
j_gene: TRBJ1-2; v_gene: TRBV28; abundance: .; d_gene: TRBD1; CDR3nt: TGTGCCAGCAGTTGGCAGGGGGGCTATGGCTACACCTTC; CDR3aa: CASSWQGGYGYTF
j_gene: TRBJ1-6; v_gene: TRBV4-2; abundance: .; d_gene: TRBD1; CDR3nt: TGTGCCAGCAGCCAATGGACAGGGGCTAATTCACCCCTCCACTTT; CDR3aa: CASSQWTGANSPLHF
j_gene: TRBJ1-4; v_gene: TRBV12-3/TRBV12-4; abundance: .; d_gene: .; CDR3nt: TGTGCCAGCTCGAGTATTAACGAAGAAAAACTGTTTTTT; CDR3aa: CASSSINEEKLFF
j_gene: TRBJ2-3; v_gene: TRBV6-2/TRBV6-3; abundance: .; d_gene: .; CDR3nt: TGTGCCAGCAGCCCCGGACAGTCCCACGTCGATACGCAGTATTTT; CDR3aa: CASSPGQSHVDTQYF
j_gene: TRBJ1-1; v_gene: TRBV30; abundance: .; d_gene: .; CDR3nt: TGTGCCTGGAGTGTAGGGACAACGCGGAACACTGAAGCTTTCTTT; CDR3aa: CAWSVGTTRNTEAFF
j_gene: TRBJ2-7; v_gene: TRBV28; abundance: .; d_gene: .; CDR3nt: TGTGCCAGCAGTTCTCCGAGCTCCTACGAGCAGTACTTC; CDR3aa: CASSSPSSYEQYF
j_gene: TRBJ2-5; v_gene: TRBV11-1; abundance: once; d_gene: .; CDR3nt: TGTGCCAGCAGCTTAGGAACAGGCTTACAAGAGACCCAGTACTTC; CDR3aa: CASSLGTGLQETQYF
j_gene: TRBJ2-3; v_gene: TRBV27; abundance: .; d_gene: .; CDR3nt: TGTGCCAGCAGCTCCCCCAAGGGGCGGCAGTATTTT; CDR3aa: CASSSPKGRQYF
j_gene: TRBJ1-1; v_gene: TRBV9; abundance: .; d_gene: .; CDR3nt: TGTGCCAGCAGCGCTATAGTGGGAGACACTGAAGCTTTCTTT; CDR3aa: CASSAIVGDTEAFF
j_gene: TRBJ1-4; v_gene: TRBV7-8; abundance: once; d_gene: .; CDR3nt: TGTGCCAGCAGCTCGCTTAGGACAGCTAATGAAAAACTGTTTTTT; CDR3aa: CASSSLRTANEKLFF
j_gene: TRBJ1-2; v_gene: TRBV7-2; abundance: .; d_gene: TRBD1; CDR3nt: TGTGCCAGCAGCACTCGACAGGGGGCAAGTGGCTACACCTTC; CDR3aa: CASSTRQGASGYTF
j_gene: TRBJ1-2; v_gene: TRBV4-2; abundance: .; d_gene: TRBD1; CDR3nt: TGTGCCAGCAGCCAGTCGACAGGGCGTCCCTATGGCTACACCTTC; CDR3aa: CASSQSTGRPYGYTF
j_gene: TRBJ2-2; v_gene: TRBV28; abundance: .; d_gene: TRBD2; CDR3nt: TGTGCCAGCAGATCCGGAGGCGGACTAGCGGACACCGGGGAGCTGTTTTTT; CDR3aa: CASRSGGGLADTGELFF
j_gene: TRBJ1-1; v_gene: TRBV27; abundance: .; d_gene: TRBD1; CDR3nt: TGTGCCAGCAGCCGACGACCCGGGACAGGGGGCGTTGGTTATTCCACTGAAGCTTTCTTT; CDR3aa: CASSRRPGTGGVGYSTEAFF
j_gene: TRBJ2-1; v_gene: TRBV10-1; abundance: .; d_gene: TRBD2; CDR3nt: TGCGCCAGCAGTGATCGACTAGCGGGAGATCGGAGCTCCTACAATGAGCAGTTCTTC; CDR3aa: CASSDRLAGDRSSYNEQFF
j_gene: TRBJ2-3; v_gene: TRBV5-1; abundance: .; d_gene: TRBD1; CDR3nt: TGCGCCAGCAGCTTGGATGGGACAGGCACAGATACGCAGTATTTT; CDR3aa: CASSLDGTGTDTQYF
j_gene: TRBJ2-7; v_gene: TRBV5-6; abundance: .; d_gene: .; CDR3nt: TGTGCCAGCAGCTTGTTGCAGGGACTTTACGAGCAGTACTTC; CDR3aa: CASSLLQGLYEQYF
j_gene: TRBJ1-4; v_gene: TRBV15; abundance: .; d_gene: .; CDR3nt: TGTGCCACCAGCAGAGTGGTCAGCCCTGAGGGACTGTTTTTT; CDR3aa: CATSRVVSPEGLFF
j_gene: TRBJ2-5; v_gene: TRBV7-6; abundance: .; d_gene: TRBD2; CDR3nt: TGTGCCAGCAGCATTACTAGCGGGGGGGCCAGAGAGACCCAGTACTTC; CDR3aa: CASSITSGGARETQYF
j_gene: TRBJ1-1; v_gene: TRBV7-9; abundance: .; d_gene: TRBD1; CDR3nt: TGTGCCAGCAGCCTAATCAGGGGGCCAGCTTTCTTT; CDR3aa: CASSLIRGPAFF
j_gene: TRBJ1-6; v_gene: TRBV6-2/TRBV6-3; abundance: .; d_gene: .; CDR3nt: TGTGCCAGCAGTTACCGCATAGATAATTCACCCCTCCACTTT; CDR3aa: CASSYRIDNSPLHF
j_gene: TRBJ2-5; v_gene: TRBV5-4; abundance: once; d_gene: TRBD1; CDR3nt: TGTGCCAGCAGCGTTCCGGGACAGGGTGTAGAGACCCAGTACTTC; CDR3aa: CASSVPGQGVETQYF
j_gene: TRBJ2-4; v_gene: TRBV5-1; abundance: .; d_gene: .; CDR3nt: TGCGCCAGCAGCTTCGGGGGGCCCAAAAACATTCAGTACTTC; CDR3aa: CASSFGGPKNIQYF
j_gene: TRBJ2-1; v_gene: TRBV5-4; abundance: .; d_gene: TRBD2; CDR3nt: TGTGCCAGCAGCTCTACAAAGACTAGCGGGGTCGACAATGAGCAGTTCTTC; CDR3aa: CASSSTKTSGVDNEQFF
j_gene: TRBJ1-6; v_gene: TRBV6-5; abundance: .; d_gene: .; CDR3nt: TGTGCCAGCAAGAAGGGACAAATCCATAATTCACCCCTCCACTTT; CDR3aa: CASKKGQIHNSPLHF
j_gene: TRBJ2-7; v_gene: TRBV6-2/TRBV6-3; abundance: .; d_gene: .; CDR3nt: TGTGCCAGCAGTTACTCTACTCAGGGTACTTATGGCAAACAGCAGTACTTC; CDR3aa: CASSYSTQGTYGKQQYF